The T cell receptor beta chain under discussion was sequenced for a study of glioma-infiltrating T cells after dendritic cell vaccination. Study details: Patients had newly diagnosed or recurrent glioblastoma and received dendritic cell vaccines.

Time point defined: after dendritic cell vaccination, including at tumor progression/relapse. Germline-derived CDR1 and CDR2 are LNHDA and SQIVND (reference sequence). The germline V and J ends were trimmed by 6 bases and 7 bases, with 10 bases remaining between them. This CDR3 has 12 residues. The repertoire was sequenced with immunoSEQ multiplex PCR; TCRdb's copy has only in-frame clones and lacks some. The sample has over 65,000 clones, 85% seen once; the top ten hold 7.5% to 8.5%. This specimen was blood, taken after dendritic cell vaccination. The chain has TRBV19 and TRBJ2-1; no definite D call. The sequence came from a human donor with glioblastoma. The CDR3 DNA reads as TGTGCCAGTAGCCCTCAGGTGAATGAGCAGTTCTTC. Protein sequence: CASSPQVNEQFF.